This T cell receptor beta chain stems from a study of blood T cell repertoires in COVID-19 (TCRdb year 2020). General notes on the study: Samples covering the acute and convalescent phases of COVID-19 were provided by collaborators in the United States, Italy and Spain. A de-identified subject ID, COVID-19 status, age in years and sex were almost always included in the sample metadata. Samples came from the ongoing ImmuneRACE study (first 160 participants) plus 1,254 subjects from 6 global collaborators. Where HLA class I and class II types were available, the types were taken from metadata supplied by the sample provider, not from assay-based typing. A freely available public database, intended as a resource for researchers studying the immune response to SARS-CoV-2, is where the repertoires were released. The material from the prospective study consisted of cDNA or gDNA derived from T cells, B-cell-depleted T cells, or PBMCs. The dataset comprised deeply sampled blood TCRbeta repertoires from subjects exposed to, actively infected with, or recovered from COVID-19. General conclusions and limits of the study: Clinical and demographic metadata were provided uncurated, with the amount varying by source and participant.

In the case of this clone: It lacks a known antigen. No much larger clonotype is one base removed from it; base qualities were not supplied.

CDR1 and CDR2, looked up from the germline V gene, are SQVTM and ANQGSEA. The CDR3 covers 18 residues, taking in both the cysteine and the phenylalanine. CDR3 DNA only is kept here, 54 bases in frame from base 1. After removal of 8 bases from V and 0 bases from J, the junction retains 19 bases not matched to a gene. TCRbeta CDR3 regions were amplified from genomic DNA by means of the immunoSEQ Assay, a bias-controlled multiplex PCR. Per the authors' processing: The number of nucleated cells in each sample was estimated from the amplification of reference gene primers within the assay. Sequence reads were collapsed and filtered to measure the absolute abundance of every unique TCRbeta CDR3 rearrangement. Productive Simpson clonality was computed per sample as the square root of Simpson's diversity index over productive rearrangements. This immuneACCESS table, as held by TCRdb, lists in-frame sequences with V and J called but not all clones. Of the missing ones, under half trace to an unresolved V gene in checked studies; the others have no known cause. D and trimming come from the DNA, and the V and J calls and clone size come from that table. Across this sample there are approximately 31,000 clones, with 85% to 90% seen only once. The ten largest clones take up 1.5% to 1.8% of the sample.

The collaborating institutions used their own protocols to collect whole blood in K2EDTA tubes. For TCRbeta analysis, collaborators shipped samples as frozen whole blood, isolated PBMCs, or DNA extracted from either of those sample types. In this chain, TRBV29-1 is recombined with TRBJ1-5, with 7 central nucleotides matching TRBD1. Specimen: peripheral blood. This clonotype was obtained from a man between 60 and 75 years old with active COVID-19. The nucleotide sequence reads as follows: TGCAGCCCCTGGGTTTGGGGACAGACTACCCCTAGCAATCAGCCCCAGCATTTT. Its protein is CSPWVWGQTTPSNQPQHF.